This entry is about one TCR beta chain. What it binds is unknown. Per germline, CDR1 MDHEN and CDR2 SYDVKM. The germline V and J ends were trimmed by 2 bases and 7 bases, with 8 bases remaining between them. The CDR3 contains 12 residues. Sorted regulatory T cells were CD4-positive, CD25-high and CD127-low or negative. The data originate from a study of B cell selection in AIRE deficiency. Whole-study findings and limits: Shared Treg sequences had shorter CDR3s, biased toward rearrangements with few non-templated insertions. About 29% of healthy-shared Treg sequences were found among patient Tconv cells. Only roughly 9% of roughly 3,700 shared Treg sequences were patient-specific; less than 40% healthy-specific.

In the original analysis: Treg pools: roughly 5.8x10^4 distinct patient, under 100,000 donor TCRbeta sequences. Sequencing used immunoSEQ multiplex PCR; TCRdb keeps in-frame clones, though not all of them. From that table come the V and J calls and clone size; the DNA was used to work out D and trimming. The sample has about 15,000 clones, approximately 94% seen once; the top ten hold about 0.95%. The rearrangement joins TRBV28 to TRBJ1-2; TRBD1 might be the D (5 bases). The TCR originated in a human donor with AIRE deficiency. The sequenced material came from Tregs sorted from PBMCs. CDR3 residues: CASSLADSGYTF. Here the CDR3 DNA reads TGTGCCAGCAGTTTAGCCGACAGTGGCTACACCTTC.